The present T cell receptor (beta chain) was sequenced within a study of blood T cell repertoires in COVID-19 (dated by TCRdb to 2019 to 2021). Context from the whole study: The collaborator samples originated in the United States, Italy and Spain and spanned the acute and convalescent phases of COVID-19. A freely available public database, intended as a resource for researchers studying the immune response to SARS-CoV-2, is where the repertoires were released. The material from the prospective study consisted of cDNA or gDNA derived from T cells, B-cell-depleted T cells, or PBMCs. Where available, HLA class I and class II types were taken from metadata supplied by the sample provider and were not determined by assay-based typing. The dataset comprised deeply sampled blood TCRbeta repertoires from subjects exposed to, actively infected with, or recovered from COVID-19. A de-identified subject ID, COVID-19 status, age in years and sex were almost always included in the sample metadata. Samples came from the ongoing ImmuneRACE study (first 160 participants) plus 1,254 subjects from 6 global collaborators. What the authors observed across the whole study: The quantity of clinical and demographic metadata differed by source and by participant and was supplied without curation.

In Seattle, one collaborating source enrolled patients while the infection was active and tracked those patients longitudinally over the course of disease. Each collaborating institution followed its own protocols to collect whole blood in K2EDTA tubes. For TCRbeta analysis, collaborators shipped samples in one of three forms: frozen whole blood, isolated PBMCs, or DNA extracted from either of those sample types. In its sample, this clone was seen a few times. There is no known antigen for this receptor. Base qualities are missing; no much larger clone stands one base away. TCRbeta CDR3 regions were amplified from genomic DNA using the immunoSEQ Assay, a bias-controlled multiplex PCR. Regarding the original processing steps: The number of nucleated cells in each sample was estimated from the amplification of reference gene primers within the assay. To quantify the absolute abundance of each unique TCRbeta CDR3 rearrangement, sequence reads were collapsed and filtered. For each sample, productive Simpson clonality was calculated by taking the square root of Simpson's diversity index across productive rearrangements. Here the immuneACCESS table is served through TCRdb, limited to in-frame sequences with V and J called. Missing clones are a known gap in these copies; in checked studies unresolved V genes cover under half, and the rest lacks a known reason. V, J and clone size are taken as reported in that table, and D and trimming were inferred from the DNA itself. For this sample the table gives nearly 350,000 clones, of which 88% were detected only once. The top ten hold 7% to 8% of the sample.

For CDR1 and CDR2, the germline V gene (reference sequence) lists LNHDA and SQIVND. V and J are trimmed by 5 bases and 3 bases, and the gene matches miss 6 bases of the junction. There are 14 amino acids in the CDR3, from cysteine to phenylalanine inclusive. The DNA shown is the 42-base CDR3, in frame from base 1. The receptor comes from a woman in her seventies with COVID-19, enrolled during active disease. Sequenced material: peripheral blood. The chain links TRBV19 with TRBJ2-7; 8 middle bases align to TRBD1. The DNA sequence follows: TGTGCCAGTAGTTCAGGACAGGGAGTCTACGAGCAGTACTTC. It is translated as CASSSGQGVYEQYF.